Below, 18 T cell receptor beta chains from the same sample are listed, as sequenced in a study of T cell responses to AZD1222 COVID-19 vaccine. Assay used: immunoSEQ multiplex PCR; TCRdb lists only in-frame clones, some missing. This table holds 95,000 to 150,000 clones, less than 95% found once. This sample comprised peripheral blood, obtained on day 0 of MenACWY control vaccination. Receptor source: an adult in good health.

A single count supports this clone. The rearrangement joins TRBV6-5 to TRBJ2-1; D not resolved. The CDR3 runs 14 residues. Trimming took off 4 bases at V and 4 bases at J, with 11 bases between the two ends. Germline V gives CDR1 MNHEY, CDR2 SVGAGI. For the CDR3, the DNA is TGTGCCAGCAGTTCGCCCACATTTTACAATGAGCAGTTCTTC. Translated: CASSSPTFYNEQFF.

This chain uses TRBV6-6 with TRBJ2-6; D remains unclear. Germline CDR1 MNHNY, CDR2 SVGAGI (reference sequence). The CDR3 is 12 amino acids. The V and J ends lost 6 bases and 12 bases respectively, with 12 bases between them. This CDR3 is CASSYQTRVLTF. Here the CDR3 DNA reads TGTGCCAGCAGCTACCAGACCCGCGTCCTGACTTTC.

This clone was recorded once. In DNA, the CDR3 is TGTGCCAGCAGCTTGTCCCAGGGGAGGTCCTACGAGCAGTACTTC. Amino acid sequence: CASSLSQGRSYEQYF. The chain employs TRBV7-9 and TRBJ2-7; D may correspond to TRBD1 or TRBD2 (6 bases each). The CDR3 has 15 amino acids. The germline V gene encodes CDR1 SEHNR and CDR2 FQNEAQ (reference sequence). The ends were cut back, 3 bases at V and 1 base at J, with 13 bases in the middle.

V usage is TRBV18 and J usage is TRBJ1-5; D ambiguous. This CDR3 spans 14 amino acids. In germline, CDR1 is KGHSH, CDR2 LQKENI. The V end lost 1 base, the J end lost 6 bases, and 10 bases lay between the germline ends. The CDR3, as DNA: TGTGCCAGCTCACCACAGGCCACCAGTCAGCCCCAGCATTTT. The encoded protein is CASSPQATSQPQHF.

The chain employs TRBV7-2 and TRBJ2-7; 10 positions agree with TRBD2. The germline gives CDR1 SGHTA, CDR2 FQGNSA. The V segment lost 0 bases and the J segment 3 bases; nucleotides outside the gene matches: 14. This CDR3 has 19 residues. The CDR3 region is CASSLALASGSMGYYEQYF. The CDR3 DNA reads TGTGCCAGCAGCTTAGCGCTGGCTAGCGGGAGTATGGGATACTACGAGCAGTACTTC.

V usage is TRBV4-2 and J usage is TRBJ2-1, with D tentatively TRBD2 (6 bases). The V gene's germline CDR1 is LGHNA and CDR2 YNFKEQ. The CDR3 contains 21 residues. Trimming shortened V by 4 bases and J by 0 bases, and 28 bases separated the two germline ends. Here the CDR3 DNA reads TGTGCCAGCAGCCGGATTCCTAGCGTTAAAAACGGGTTGGGCTCCTACAATGAGCAGTTCTTC. Translating gives CASSRIPSVKNGLGSYNEQFF.

The chain carries TRBV3-1 (or the pseudogene TRBV3-2) and TRBJ1-2, with D unresolved. Trimming removed 4 bases from V and 8 bases from J, with 20 bases in between. The CDR3 contains 15 residues. CDR1 is LGHDT, CDR2 YNNKEL, per germline (reference sequence). The CDR3 nucleotides are TGTGCCAGCAGCCCATCCCCGCACCAGGCAGGAGGCTACACCTTC. Encoded protein: CASSPSPHQAGGYTF.

The chain carries TRBV27 and TRBJ1-2; D is unresolved. The V and J ends lost 6 bases and 2 bases respectively, with 10 bases between them. CDR1 and CDR2 from the germline V gene are MNHEY and SMNVEV (reference sequence). CDR3 length: 13 residues. The CDR3 region is CASSRTENYGYTF. Here the CDR3 DNA reads TGTGCCAGCAGCCGTACAGAGAACTATGGCTACACCTTC.

The chain employs TRBV6-5 and TRBJ2-7; no reliable D call. CDR1 and CDR2 from the germline V gene are MNHEY and SVGAGI. CDR3 length: 13 residues. The ends were cut back, 4 bases at V and 3 bases at J, with 10 bases in the middle. The CDR3: CASSLLLSYEQYF. The CDR3 region has the DNA TGTGCCAGCAGTTTACTGCTCAGCTACGAGCAGTACTTC.

In this sample, this clone turned up once. The rearrangement joins TRBV2 to TRBJ2-4, with TRBD2 matching 13 bases. The CDR3 is 17 residues long. V was clipped by 4 bases and J by 0 bases; unmatched bases: 3. The germline CDR1 and CDR2 sequences are SNHLY and FYNNEI. This chain's CDR3 is CASSGGLAGSAKNIQYF. The CDR3, as DNA: TGTGCCAGCAGTGGGGGACTAGCGGGGTCAGCCAAAAACATTCAGTACTTC.

CDR3 sequence: CASSIVTGRGRNQPQHF. For the CDR3, the DNA is TGTGCCAGTAGTATAGTTACGGGGAGAGGAAGGAATCAGCCCCAGCATTTT. The chain recombines TRBV19 with TRBJ1-5; D is undetermined. The germline V gene has CDR1 LNHDA and CDR2 SQIVND (reference sequence). This CDR3 comprises 17 residues. Deletions cut 1 base from V and 4 bases from J, with 17 bases between.

J is TRBJ2-3 and V is TRBV28, with 8 positions matching TRBD2. The CDR3 length is 14 residues. J gave up 0 bases and V 7 bases, and 3 bases lay outside the gene matches. CDR1 is MDHEN and CDR2 is SYDVKM in the germline V gene. This chain's CDR3 is CASTRGGSTDTQYF. As DNA, the CDR3 is TGTGCCAGCACCCGGGGGGGGAGCACAGATACGCAGTATTTT.

The CDR3 bases are TGTGCCAGCAGCGCAGGGGTGGGGTCTACCGGGGAGCTGTTTTTT. Amino acids: CASSAGVGSTGELFF. This rearrangement joins TRBV9 to TRBJ2-2, with a possible D match to TRBD1 (6 bases). V shed 3 bases and J shed 5 bases, with 14 bases lying between them. CDR3 length: 15 amino acids. Germline-derived CDR1 and CDR2 are SGDLS and YYNGEE. The entire variable domain, with the rest obtained from reference TRBV9 and TRBJ2-2, is as follows: DSGVTQTPKHLITATGQRVTLRCSPRSGDLSVYWYQQSLDQGLQFLIQYYNGEERAKGNILERFSAQQFPDLHSELNLSSLELGDSALYFCASSAGVGSTGELFFGEGSRLTVL.

The J gene is TRBJ2-7, the V gene TRBV18; a weak D match, TRBD1 (6 bases). Trimming shortened V by 5 bases and J by 7 bases, and 15 bases separated the two germline ends. The CDR3 runs 13 residues. Germline values: CDR1 KGHSH, CDR2 LQKENI. CDR3 bases: TGTGCCAGCTCAGACAGGAGTCGGAATGAGCAGTACTTC. Translation: CASSDRSRNEQYF.

The V and J genes are TRBV5-1 and TRBJ1-1, with D possibly being TRBD1 (5 bases). Germline assignment: CDR1 SGHRS and CDR2 YFSETQ. The germline V and J ends were trimmed by 5 bases and 5 bases, with 13 bases remaining between them. The CDR3 contains 13 residues. CDR3 in amino acids: CASRLMGGTEAFF. The DNA of the CDR3 is TGCGCCAGCAGATTAATGGGGGGGACTGAAGCTTTCTTT.

This clone has only one observation. The J gene is TRBJ2-5, the V gene TRBV23-1; D unclear. TRBV23-1 is marked as an open reading frame, function uncertain. V gave up 3 bases and J gave up 1 base, with 9 bases separating them. The CDR3 extends over 14 amino acids. The CDR3: CASSHFPIQETQYF. The CDR3 DNA is TGCGCCAGCAGTCATTTTCCCATCCAAGAGACCCAGTACTTC.

V and J are TRBV6-5 and TRBJ2-5; 8 bases map to TRBD1. Germline CDR1 is MNHEY and CDR2 is SVGAGI. After removal of 5 bases from V and 1 base from J, the junction contained 3 bases not matched to a gene. The CDR3 is made up of 14 amino acids. This CDR3 is CASSLDRGQETQYF. DNA of the CDR3: TGTGCCAGCAGTCTAGACAGGGGCCAAGAGACCCAGTACTTC.

The chain joins TRBV5-1 to TRBJ2-7; TRBD1 is a possible D gene (6 bases). V lost 5 bases to trimming and J lost 0 bases, with 18 bases between them. The CDR3 loop spans 16 amino acids. CDR1 and CDR2 (germline): SGHRS, YFSETQ. The CDR3 sequence: CASRIHPGQDSYEQYF. CDR3 nucleotide sequence: TGCGCCAGCAGAATCCATCCGGGACAAGACTCCTACGAGCAGTACTTC.